Listed below are T cell receptor beta chains from one sample, sequenced in a study of T cells expressing NK-cell markers. Each CDR3 protein gets one entry in TCRdb, which reprocessed the 5' RACE reads and gives no DNA. The listing contains 150,000 to 180,000 distinct CDR3 sequences. Material: blood T cells: a sorted CD56 or NKG2C T cell subset, CD4+ or CD8+ T cells, or bulk PBMC T cells (not recorded which). All receptors come from a woman between 45 and 60 years old in good health. Both conserved end residues are part of each CDR3. Fields, in order: J gene, V gene, CDR3 protein.

J: TRBJ2-7; V: TRBV6-1; CDR3: CASSEGDYEQYF
J: TRBJ2-5; V: TRBV24-1; CDR3: CATSDSTSGKETQYF
J: TRBJ2-3; V: TRBV3-1; CDR3: CASSQDLSAHSTDTQYF
J: TRBJ1-2; V: TRBV5-6; CDR3: CASSNSGTNDGYTF
J: TRBJ2-1; V: TRBV7-9; CDR3: CASSVPGLAGAYNEQFF
J: TRBJ2-7; V: TRBV4-1; CDR3: CASSQSDTGKEYF
J: TRBJ2-3; V: TRBV30; CDR3: CAWSVRLESTDTQYF
J: TRBJ2-3; V: TRBV7-2; CDR3: CASSLAGLAGVVWQYF
J: TRBJ2-1; V: TRBV4-1; CDR3: CASSQAPDDYNEQFF
J: TRBJ2-5; V: TRBV2; CDR3: CASKDAPSQETQYF
J: TRBJ1-1; V: TRBV12-5; CDR3: CASGPGGSTEAFF
J: TRBJ2-1; V: TRBV15; CDR3: CATSRDLSASYNEQFF
J: TRBJ1-1; V: TRBV27; CDR3: CASKGGAGDTEAFF
J: TRBJ2-7; V: TRBV4-1; CDR3: CASSQDGRTSSIYEQYF
J: TRBJ2-1; V: TRBV20-1; CDR3: CSAPLAERRNEQFF
J: TRBJ1-2; V: TRBV4-1; CDR3: CASSQTGTGKGYTF
J: TRBJ2-1; V: TRBV7-9; CDR3: CASSPGAGLSYNEQFF
J: TRBJ1-1; V: TRBV11-2; CDR3: CARASFDSGETEAFF
J: TRBJ2-5; V: TRBV29-1; CDR3: CSVINPGWGQETQYF
J: TRBJ1-4; V: TRBV3-1; CDR3: CASSPYWGSSSTNEKLFF
J: TRBJ2-1; V: TRBV6-6; CDR3: CASSYVWGQDNDEFF
J: TRBJ2-2; V: TRBV6-2/TRBV6-3; CDR3: CASSYGVSGELFF
J: TRBJ2-3; V: TRBV7-3; CDR3: CASSSPGTSGKTDTQYF
J: TRBJ2-1; V: TRBV5-6; CDR3: CASSLPGQGIDEQFF
J: TRBJ1-3; V: TRBV19; CDR3: CASSMVLNSGNTIYF
J: TRBJ2-1; V: TRBV20-1; CDR3: CSARDIQGTWDNEQFF
J: TRBJ2-1; V: TRBV4-1; CDR3: CASSQDGTSGFEQFF
J: TRBJ1-3; V: TRBV30; CDR3: CAWSRDISGNTIYF
J: TRBJ2-7; V: TRBV20-1; CDR3: CSARGVSGSSYEQYF
J: TRBJ2-5; V: TRBV11-1; CDR3: CASSFGRREVIRGETQYF
J: TRBJ2-7; V: TRBV19; CDR3: CASSIDSAGATYEQYF
J: TRBJ2-1; V: TRBV18; CDR3: CASSPPGQLQLLNEQFF
J: TRBJ2-7; V: TRBV10-1; CDR3: CASSQTGDEQYF